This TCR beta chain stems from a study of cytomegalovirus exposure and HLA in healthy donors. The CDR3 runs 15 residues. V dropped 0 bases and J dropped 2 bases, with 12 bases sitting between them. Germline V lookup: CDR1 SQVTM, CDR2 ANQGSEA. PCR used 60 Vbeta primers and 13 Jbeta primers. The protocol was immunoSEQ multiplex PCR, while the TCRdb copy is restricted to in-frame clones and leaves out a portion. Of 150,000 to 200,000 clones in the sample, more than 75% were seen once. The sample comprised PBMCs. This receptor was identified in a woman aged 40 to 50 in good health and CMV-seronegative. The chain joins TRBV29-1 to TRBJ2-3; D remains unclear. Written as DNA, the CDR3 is TGCAGCGTTGAAGATCGGTCGGTACCCACAGATACGCAGTATTTT. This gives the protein CSVEDRSVPTDTQYF.